This T cell receptor beta chain originates from a study of blood T cell repertoires in COVID-19 (dated by TCRdb to about 2020). At the level of the whole study: Samples from collaborators originated in the United States, Italy and Spain and spanned both the acute and convalescent phases of COVID-19. The material from the prospective study consisted of cDNA or gDNA derived from T cells, B-cell-depleted T cells, or PBMCs. Subjects who had been exposed to COVID-19, were actively infected with it, or had recovered from it provided the deeply sampled blood TCRbeta repertoires that made up the dataset. The repertoires were made available in a free public database intended to serve as a resource for research on the immune response to SARS-CoV-2. Samples came from the ongoing ImmuneRACE study (first 160 participants) plus 1,254 subjects from 6 global collaborators. Nearly every sample came with metadata listing a de-identified subject ID, COVID-19 status, age in years and sex. HLA class I and class II types, where available, came from metadata supplied by the sample provider rather than from assay-based typing. Overall study outcomes, separate from this receptor: How much clinical and demographic metadata was included differed by source and by participant, and the metadata was provided uncurated.

TCRbeta CDR3 regions were amplified from genomic DNA using the immunoSEQ Assay, a bias-controlled multiplex PCR. As for the authors' bioinformatics: Within the assay, amplification of reference gene primers was used to estimate how many nucleated cells each sample contained. To quantify the absolute abundance of each unique TCRbeta CDR3 rearrangement, sequence reads were collapsed and filtered. For each sample, productive Simpson clonality was calculated as the square root of Simpson's diversity index across productive rearrangements. As stored in TCRdb, this immuneACCESS dataset retains in-frame rearrangements with V and J assigned. A fraction of the clones does not appear; measured against another copy, unresolved V genes explain less than half of the discrepancy, and the remainder lacks a known reason. Clonal size and the V and J genes are those of that table, whereas D and trimming came from the DNA. For this sample there are about 170,000 clones; about 80% appear just once. The ten largest clones capture under 2.5% of the sample.

The collaborating institutions used their own protocols to collect whole blood in K2EDTA tubes. For TCRbeta analysis, collaborator samples were shipped as frozen whole blood, as isolated PBMCs, or as DNA extracted from either sample type. Based on the germline V gene, the CDR1 and CDR2 sequences are SQVTM and ANQGSEA. The CDR3 spans 15 residues, from the cysteine through the phenylalanine. Just CDR3 DNA is preserved here, 45 bases in frame from base 1. As for this clone: Its binding antigen is unknown. At one boundary the junction diverges from the germline segment, which might be a read error.

Source material: peripheral blood. The V gene is TRBV29-1 and the J gene is TRBJ2-7; TRBD1 is a possible D gene, resting on 5 matching bases. The receptor's source is a woman older than 75 with acute or convalescent COVID-19. The bases are TGCAGCGTCGAAGGATCAGGGAATCTCGACTCCGAGCAGTACTTC. It translates as CSVEGSGNLDSEQYF.